The next 19 T cell receptor beta chains were all read from a single sample in a study of blood T cell repertoires in COVID-19 (dated by TCRdb to 2019 to 2021). Receptors were amplified or captured by the immunoSEQ multiplex PCR assay. TCRdb obtained this table from immuneACCESS and retained in-frame rearrangements with V and J assigned. These tables miss some clones; where compared with another copy, unresolved V genes account for less than half of the shortfall, and the remainder is unexplained. The sample contains about 100,000 clones, 70% to 80% of them found a single time. Together, the top ten hold less than 35% of the sample. The specimen was peripheral blood. These receptors were taken from a man in his 70s with active or convalescent COVID-19.

This chain joins TRBV6-2 or TRBV6-3 and TRBJ2-1; 9 bases match TRBD2. Germline V gives CDR1 MNHEY, CDR2 SVGEGT. CDR3 size: 16 residues. The junction had 18 bases not matched to a gene; V was cut back by 5 bases and J by 13 bases. CDR3 protein: CASSPFGTSSFYPQFF. As DNA, the CDR3 is TGTGCCAGCAGTCCCTTCGGGACTAGCAGTTTTTACCCCCAGTTCTTC.

The CDR3 loop is CASSQVAGETQYF. Written as DNA, the CDR3 is TGCGCCAGCAGCCAAGTAGCGGGGGAGACCCAGTACTTC. This rearrangement joins TRBV4-1 to TRBJ2-5; TRBD2 agrees at 8 bases. Germline V gene sequence: CDR1 MGHRA, CDR2 YSYEKL. The CDR3 consists of 13 residues. Germline trimming cut 1 base from V and 5 bases from J; bases unmatched to any gene: 0.

The rearrangement uses TRBV5-1 and TRBJ1-4; TRBD1 aligns across 9 bases. The CDR3 covers 15 residues. The trim removed 0 bases at V and 10 bases at J, leaving 7 bases unmatched. Germline V lookup: CDR1 SGHRS, CDR2 YFSETQ. CDR3 amino acids: CASSLDRGPYGKLFF. CDR3 bases: TGCGCCAGCAGCTTGGACAGGGGGCCCTACGGAAAACTGTTTTTT.

This clone was counted only a few times. The gene calls are TRBV24-1 and TRBJ2-3; 8 positions agree with TRBD1. This CDR3 contains 15 residues. The V and J ends lost 9 bases and 4 bases, in that order; junction bases with no gene match: 11. Germline CDR1 reads KGHDR; CDR2 reads SFDVKD. The CDR3 DNA is TGTGCCACCGGGCAGACAGGGGTGGAGGCAGATACGCAGTATTTT. As protein: CATGQTGVEADTQYF.

The chain joins TRBV29-1 to TRBJ1-2; 9 bases agree with TRBD1. Trimming removed 7 bases from V and 8 bases from J; junction bases left unmatched: 14. The CDR3 extends over 14 amino acids. Germline-derived CDR1 and CDR2 are SQVTM and ANQGSEA. The CDR3 is CSAQRGQGRRGYTF. In nucleotides, the CDR3 is TGCAGCGCTCAACGGGGACAGGGTCGACGGGGCTACACCTTC.

A few counts support this clone. This chain uses TRBV19 with TRBJ1-1; TRBD1 matches at 7 bases. The germline gives CDR1 LNHDA, CDR2 SQIVND (reference sequence). The CDR3 runs to 14 residues. The ends lost 4 bases at V and 1 base at J; junction bases unmatched: 3. The CDR3 spells CASSKWTGNTEAFF. The CDR3 DNA follows: TGTGCCAGTAGTAAGTGGACAGGGAACACTGAAGCTTTCTTT.

This clone was counted a single time. The chain couples TRBV6-5 to TRBJ1-5; no reliable D call. The V end was cut by 2 bases, the J end by 5 bases, with 7 bases between. The CDR3 consists of 13 residues. Per germline, CDR1 MNHEY and CDR2 SVGAGI. CDR3 nucleotide sequence: TGTGCCAGCAGTTACGCCTACGATCAGCCCCAGCATTTT. Residues: CASSYAYDQPQHF.

In regard to this clone: The same CDR3 is also encoded by other DNA sequences in this sample. The gene calls are TRBV14 and TRBJ1-2; D is unclear. Germline V gene sequence: CDR1 SGHDN, CDR2 FVKESK. V was clipped by 4 bases and J by 2 bases, with 8 bases between them. This CDR3 region has 13 residues. CDR3 amino acids: CASSPGLNYGYTF. The CDR3 nucleotides read TGTGCCAGCAGCCCGGGATTGAACTATGGCTACACCTTC.

The rearrangement joins TRBV13 to TRBJ1-1; D call uncertain. The ends were cut back, 5 bases at V and 6 bases at J, with 25 bases in the middle. Germline CDR1 reads PRHDT; CDR2 reads FYEKMQ (reference sequence). The CDR3 is made up of 17 amino acids. In DNA, the CDR3 is TGTGCCAGCAGCCCACTCGGGGTGGAGGGAAAACTACCTGAAGCTTTCTTT. This encodes CASSPLGVEGKLPEAFF.

This chain uses TRBV3-1 (or the pseudogene TRBV3-2) with TRBJ2-7, with D perhaps TRBD2 (5 bases). CDR1 is LGHDT and CDR2 is YNNKEL in the germline V gene (reference sequence). The CDR3 spans 15 residues. V was pared by 0 bases and J by 3 bases, with 12 bases between. The CDR3 region has the DNA TGTGCCAGCAGCCAAGAGAGGTCGGGGATCTACGAGCAGTACTTC. This codes for CASSQERSGIYEQYF.

This clone appeared a few times. The V gene is TRBV6-5, the J gene TRBJ1-1, with TRBD1 matching 7 bases. The CDR3 totals 13 residues. The germline V gene has CDR1 MNHEY and CDR2 SVGAGI. The V gene end was trimmed by 6 bases and the J gene end by 5 bases; junction bases not matched to a gene: 6. The CDR3 sequence: CASSLTGTTEAFF. The CDR3 bases are TGTGCCAGCAGCTTGACAGGGACGACTGAAGCTTTCTTT.

CDR3 amino acids: CATSDPLGAGVSSSYEQYF. CDR3 in DNA: TGTGCCACCAGTGACCCCTTGGGGGCGGGAGTATCGAGCTCCTACGAGCAGTACTTC. V is TRBV24-1 and J is TRBJ2-7; possibly TRBD2 for D (7 bases). Trimming left V 4 bases short and J 0 bases short, with 24 bases between. The CDR3 length is 19 residues. Germline assignment: CDR1 KGHDR and CDR2 SFDVKD.

This clone was seen a handful of times. The V call is TRBV12-3 or TRBV12-4, the J call TRBJ2-1, with 8 bases fitting TRBD1. Trimming cost V 4 bases and J 11 bases; bases outside gene matches: 4. The CDR3 is made up of 12 amino acids. In DNA form, the CDR3 reads TGTGCCAGCAGTTCGGGACAGGTGAAGCAGTTCTTC. Amino acids: CASSSGQVKQFF.

The V gene is TRBV24-1, the J gene TRBJ2-3; the D is unclear. Germline V gene sequence: CDR1 KGHDR, CDR2 SFDVKD. Trimming removed 7 bases at V and 7 bases at J, with 8 bases between. CDR3 length: 11 residues. The CDR3 protein is CATRSENTQYF. CDR3 DNA: TGTGCCACCAGAAGTGAGAATACGCAGTATTTT.

This clone was counted a few times. The chain carries TRBV6-5 and TRBJ2-3, with a possible D match to TRBD2 (6 bases). V shed 8 bases and J shed 2 bases, with 14 bases lying between them. CDR1 and CDR2 from the germline V gene are MNHEY and SVGAGI. The CDR3 runs 14 residues. The DNA of the CDR3 is TGTGCCAGCTCCCGGGCTAGCGCCACAGATACGCAGTATTTT. Protein product: CASSRASATDTQYF.

The CDR3 reads CASSSGYEQYF. The CDR3 DNA sequence: TGTGCCAGCAGTTCAGGCTACGAGCAGTACTTC. The chain combines TRBV12-3 or TRBV12-4 with TRBJ2-7, with D unresolved. This CDR3 spans 11 amino acids. Trimming stripped 4 bases from V and 3 bases from J, with 4 bases between.

This clone was counted a few times. The chain has TRBV7-9 and TRBJ1-4; D remains ambiguous. The CDR3 is 12 amino acids. The ends were cut back, 6 bases at V and 3 bases at J, with 5 bases in the middle. CDR1 is SEHNR and CDR2 is FQNEAQ in the germline V gene (reference sequence). The CDR3 sequence is CASRRSNEKLFF. The CDR3 DNA is TGTGCCAGCAGGCGGTCTAATGAAAAACTGTTTTTT.

The chain combines TRBV6-5 with TRBJ2-3; no firm D call. V shed 5 bases and J shed 0 bases, with 12 bases lying between them. Germline V gene data show CDR1 as MNHEY and CDR2 as SVGAGI. The CDR3 is 15 amino acids. CDR3 DNA: TGTGCCAGCAGTCTACTAAGCCTGAGCACAGATACGCAGTATTTT. Its translation: CASSLLSLSTDTQYF.

This clone was recorded once. The V call is TRBV19, the J call TRBJ2-3; perhaps TRBD2 as D (6 bases). This CDR3 is 17 amino acids long. Trimming took 7 bases from V and 0 from J, leaving 20 bases between them. Germline V gene data show CDR1 as LNHDA and CDR2 as SQIVND (reference sequence). The CDR3 loop reads CASNSIGTGTSTDTQYF. CDR3 bases: TGTGCCAGTAATAGTATTGGGACTGGGACTAGCACAGATACGCAGTATTTT.